This T cell receptor (beta chain) appears in the sequencing data of a study of blood T cells in healthy people across ages. Germline lookup yields CDR1 MGHDK and CDR2 SYGVNS. V lost 4 bases and J 1 base, leaving 10 bases between the germline ends. The CDR3 sequence is 14 residues long. RNA extraction gave at least 5.5 micrograms of total RNA per sample. The use of a sample-barcoded 5' primer and a J-beta primer mix characterized a second PCR of roughly 6 to 11 cycles. From the 5' RACE reads, TCRdb called clonotypes with MiXCR, one entry per CDR3 protein. The sample lists 700,000 to 950,000 distinct CDR3 sequences; over 45% were seen once.

This clonotype was sampled from a man aged 30-40 years in good health. What was sequenced was blood. V is TRBV25-1 and J is TRBJ1-2, with D possibly TRBD1 on 5 matching bases. CDR3 sequence reads: CASSGRQSNYGYTF. The CDR3 nucleotides are TGTGCCAGCAGTGGAAGACAGAGTAACTATGGCTACACCTTC.